Shown below are 24 T cell receptor beta chains from a single sample sequenced in a study of breast tumors, draining lymph nodes, adjacent tissues. TCRdb re-analysed the multiplex PCR reads in MiXCR, keeping a single row per CDR3 protein. The sample lists 180,000 or so distinct CDR3 sequences, about 32% occurring once. Axillary draining lymph nodes of breast cancer patients supplied the node samples. Sequences were obtained from axillary lymph node tissue. The source of these receptors is a female donor with breast cancer. Some clones in this sample may be carry-over from other donors' samples.

A remark on this clonotype: It may be a read error: a sequence one base away is much more abundant. The rearrangement links TRBV5-4 to TRBJ2-3; TRBD2 might be the D (5 bases). The CDR3 contains 15 residues. Germline V gene data show CDR1 as SGHNT and CDR2 as YYREEE (reference sequence). The DNA of the CDR3 is TGTGCCGGCAGCCGGGGAACCCGCCGGGGAGATACGCAGTATTTT. Its protein product is CAGSRGTRRGDTQYF.

About this clonotype itself: Given a much more abundant clone one base away, this may be a read error. Likely a read error: the CDR3 ends without its conserved phenylalanine or tryptophan. The chain links TRBV7-6 to TRBJ2-1; TRBD2 aligns across 7 bases. This CDR3 contains 14 residues. CDR1 is SGHVS, CDR2 FNYEAQ, per germline. The V segment lost 1 base and the J segment 7 bases; nucleotides outside the gene matches: 4. This CDR3 reads CASSLEAGLNEQFL. The CDR3 DNA is TGTGCCAGCAGCTTAGAAGCGGGGCTAAATGAGCAGTTCCTC.

The gene calls are TRBV29-1 and TRBJ1-1; a weak D match, TRBD1 (5 bases). CDR3 size: 13 residues. Trimming took off 6 bases at V and 6 bases at J, with 17 bases between the two ends. Germline V gives CDR1 SQVTM, CDR2 ANQGSEA. The CDR3 sequence is CSVLEIRDSEAFF. CDR3 coding DNA: TGCAGCGTACTAGAGATCAGGGACTCTGAAGCTTTCTTT.

This clonotype was counted only a few times. This may come from a read error, since a much larger clone is one base off. The CDR3 is CASGLGALSSYEQYF. CDR3 bases: TGTGCCAGCGGCTTGGGAGCATTGAGCTCCTACGAGCAGTACTTC. The chain joins TRBV5-6 to TRBJ2-7; D may be TRBD2 (5 bases). Germline V gene lookup returns CDR1 SGHDT and CDR2 YYEEEE. The CDR3 spans 15 residues.

The chain joins TRBV15 to TRBJ1-4; 7 bases match TRBD1. The CDR3 runs 17 residues. J was trimmed by 8 bases and V by 0 bases; bases with no gene match: 12. The germline gives CDR1 LNHNV, CDR2 YYDKDF (reference sequence). The CDR3 is CATSREALTGRYEKLFF. CDR3 nucleotides: TGTGCCACCAGCAGAGAAGCGTTGACAGGGAGATACGAAAAACTGTTTTTT.

This clonotype was seen many times. The chain has TRBV5-1 and TRBJ2-7, with D uncertain. Germline V gene lookup returns CDR1 SGHRS and CDR2 YFSETQ. The CDR3 covers 11 residues. Trimming removed 2 bases from V and 3 bases from J, with 3 bases in between. The CDR3 region is CASSFHYEQYF. For the CDR3, the DNA is TGCGCCAGCAGCTTCCACTACGAGCAGTACTTC.

This clonotype was recorded many times. The V call is TRBV6-1, the J call TRBJ2-5; D is unresolved. V was clipped by 5 bases and J by 2 bases, with 9 bases between them. The germline V gene has CDR1 MNHNS and CDR2 SASEGT. CDR3 length: 13 amino acids. CDR3 residues: CASSKEIQETQYF. The CDR3, as DNA: TGTGCCAGCAGTAAAGAGATACAAGAGACCCAGTACTTC.

The chain couples TRBV6-6 to TRBJ1-2, with 9 bases aligning to TRBD1. This CDR3 contains 12 residues. Germline loops: CDR1 MNHNY, CDR2 SVGAGI (reference sequence). The junction had 6 bases not matched to a gene; V was cut back by 8 bases and J by 8 bases. CDR3 nucleotides: TGTGCCAGCCGGACAGGGGCGGAGGGCTACACCTTC. Protein product: CASRTGAEGYTF.

This clonotype was detected many times. This chain joins TRBV20-1 and TRBJ2-7, with 9 bases aligning to TRBD1. Germline V gene sequence: CDR1 DFQATT, CDR2 SNEGSKA (reference sequence). This CDR3 contains 13 residues. The trim removed 5 bases at V and 5 bases at J, leaving 7 bases unmatched. Here the CDR3 DNA reads TGCAGTGCTTCCGGGACAGGGTCTCACGAGCAGTACTTC. The encoded protein is CSASGTGSHEQYF.

Comment on this clonotype: Compared with germline, one end of the junction differs, possibly owing to a read error. V is TRBV5-4 and J is TRBJ1-3; D is unclear. Germline V gene data show CDR1 as SGHNT and CDR2 as YYREEE (reference sequence). The CDR3 is 14 residues long. The CDR3 coding sequence is TGCGCCAGCAGCTCCCCCAGATCTGGAAACACCATATATTTT. Its protein is CASSSPRSGNTIYF.

This clonotype was counted once. This chain links TRBV11-2 with TRBJ1-2; D is perhaps TRBD1 (6 bases). The CDR3 is made up of 16 amino acids. Trimming removed 4 bases from V and 1 base from J, with 16 bases in between. Germline CDR1 reads SGHAT; CDR2 reads FQNNGV. CDR3 region: CASSSSGTLNNYGYTF. The CDR3 bases are TGTGCCAGCAGCTCATCCGGGACACTGAATAACTATGGCTACACCTTC.

As regards this clonotype: A much larger clone is a single base away; this may be a read error. The rearrangement joins TRBV14 to TRBJ1-6; D not certain. The CDR3 is made up of 15 amino acids. CDR1 is SGHDN and CDR2 is FVKESK in the germline V gene. CDR3: CASNQQTTRNSPPHF. The CDR3 DNA reads as TGTGCCAGCAATCAACAAACGACAAGAAATTCACCCCCCCACTTT.

This clonotype was recorded a few times. This chain connects TRBV15 to TRBJ1-1; D ambiguous. CDR1 and CDR2 (germline): LNHNV, YYDKDF (reference sequence). Trimming shortened V by 3 bases and J by 6 bases, and 8 bases separated the two germline ends. The CDR3 is 12 residues long. CDR3 region: CATSSGGPEAFF. CDR3 DNA sequence: TGTGCCACCAGCAGTGGTGGGCCTGAAGCTTTCTTT. The entire variable domain, with the rest obtained from reference TRBV15 and TRBJ1-1, is as follows: DAMVIQNPRYQVTQFGKPVTLSCSQTLNHNVMYWYQQKSSQAPKLLFHYYDKDFNNEADTPDNFQSRRPNTSFCFLDIRSPGLGDTAMYLCATSSGGPEAFFGQGTRLTVV.

The rearrangement links TRBV5-1 to TRBJ2-1; 9 nucleotides match TRBD2. The CDR3 length is 17 residues. With V trimmed by 1 base and J by 4 bases, 9 bases remained unmatched. The germline V gene encodes CDR1 SGHRS and CDR2 YFSETQ. The CDR3 spells CASSLQQGRGGYNEQFF. CDR3 in DNA: TGCGCCAGCAGCTTGCAACAGGGGCGGGGGGGATACAATGAGCAGTTCTTC.

This clonotype has a count of ten or more. Mismatch with germline at one junction end may stem from a read error. The V and J genes are TRBV11-2 and TRBJ1-4; D may be TRBD1 (5 bases). The CDR3 is 14 amino acids. Germline V gene lookup returns CDR1 SGHAT and CDR2 FQNNGV. The CDR3 is CASSPGRANEELFF. The CDR3 DNA reads as TGTGCCAGCAGCCCTGGCAGGGCTAATGAAGAACTGTTTTTT.

Of note for this clonotype: With a much larger clone just one base away, this may be a read error. The chain links TRBV20-1 to TRBJ2-7, with 16 bases fitting TRBD2. The CDR3 spans 16 residues. The trim removed 6 bases at V and 5 bases at J, leaving 10 bases unmatched. Per germline, CDR1 DFQATT and CDR2 SNEGSKA (reference sequence). Written as DNA, the CDR3 is TGCAGTGCCGCGGGACTAGCGGGAGGGGCCGGGGACGAGCAGTACTTC. This sequence encodes CSAAGLAGGAGDEQYF.

J is TRBJ1-6 and V is TRBV12-3 or TRBV12-4; 8 nucleotides agree with TRBD1. The CDR3 consists of 15 residues. The ends lost 6 bases at V and 6 bases at J; junction bases unmatched: 7. The CDR3, as DNA: TGTGCCAGCAGCCGTCAGGGGGCTCTTAATTCACCCCTCCACTTT. Translation: CASSRQGALNSPLHF.

This clonotype was counted at least ten times. V gene TRBV30 combines with J gene TRBJ2-7; TRBD1 matches 7 bases. Germline assignment: CDR1 GTSNPN and CDR2 SVGIG (reference sequence). The CDR3 has 14 residues. V was pared by 4 bases and J by 4 bases, with 10 bases of the junction left unmatched. This chain's CDR3 is CAWKPGQITYEQYF. CDR3 nucleotides: TGTGCCTGGAAACCGGGACAGATAACTTACGAGCAGTACTTC.

This clonotype was seen a few times. A much larger clone lies a single base off, so this may be a read error. This chain's CDR3 is CSAYQRDRGSNSPLHF. The CDR3 DNA reads TGCAGTGCTTATCAGAGGGACAGGGGCTCTAATTCACCCCTCCACTTT. V gene TRBV20-1 combines with J gene TRBJ1-6, with 10 bases that match TRBD1. This CDR3 is built from 16 residues. CDR1 is DFQATT, CDR2 SNEGSKA, per germline (reference sequence). Trimming cost V 5 bases and J 6 bases; bases outside gene matches: 10.

This clonotype was picked up many times. This chain uses TRBV2 with TRBJ2-7; tentatively, D is TRBD1 (7 bases). From germline, CDR1 is SNHLY and CDR2 FYNNEI. The CDR3 is made up of 16 amino acids. Trimming shortened V by 4 bases and J by 1 base, and 17 bases separated the two germline ends. The CDR3: CASSGGARQGSYEQYF. CDR3 in DNA: TGTGCCAGCAGTGGGGGGGCCCGACAGGGTTCCTACGAGCAGTACTTC.

The chain couples TRBV6-5 to TRBJ1-2, with unresolved D. This CDR3 region has 15 residues. Germline lookup yields CDR1 MNHEY and CDR2 SVGAGI. Trimming cost V 5 bases and J 4 bases, with 17 bases left between them. CDR3 in DNA: TGTGCCAGCAGTCGGACTACCGACCTAATCTATGGCTACACCTTC. It specifies CASSRTTDLIYGYTF.

This clonotype has just a few counts. The V gene is TRBV18, the J gene TRBJ2-2; 9 nucleotides agree with TRBD1. V shed 6 bases, J shed 2 bases, and the junction held 7 bases outside the gene matches. The germline CDR1 and CDR2 sequences are KGHSH and LQKENI. This CDR3 spans 16 amino acids. CDR3 sequence: CASSPTGGVNTGELFF. The DNA for the CDR3 is TGTGCCAGCTCGCCTACAGGGGGCGTAAACACCGGGGAGCTGTTTTTT.

This clonotype appeared many times. V usage is TRBV5-1 and J usage is TRBJ2-3, with 7 bases that match TRBD1. Looked up from germline, CDR1 is SGHRS and CDR2 is YFSETQ. Trimming at V came to 0 bases and at J to 3 bases, leaving 4 bases not matched to a gene. The CDR3 totals 15 residues. CDR3 in DNA: TGCGCCAGCAGCTTGGGACAGGGTTGGACAGATACGCAGTATTTT. It is translated as CASSLGQGWTDTQYF.

This clonotype has ten or more counts. This chain joins TRBV28 and TRBJ1-3, with D uncertain. Per germline, CDR1 MDHEN and CDR2 SYDVKM. The CDR3 is 13 amino acids. The V end lost 7 bases, the J end lost 6 bases, and 13 bases lay between the germline ends. The CDR3 reads CASTIGSTNTIYF. The CDR3 region has the DNA TGTGCCAGCACTATCGGGTCCACAAACACCATATATTTT. Based on the CDR3 plus reference TRBV28 and TRBJ1-3, the full variable domain is DVKVTQSSRYLVKRTGEKVFLECVQDMDHENMFWYRQDPGLGLRLIYFSYDVKMKEKGDIPEGYSVSREKKERFSLILESASTNQTSMYLCASTIGSTNTIYFGEGSWLTVV.